What follows is one T cell receptor beta chain and its context. This record belongs to a study of CD8+ T cells in alopecia areata. Background on the study: For 6 to 18 months, tofacitinib was taken, and 6 months off drug followed.

Per germline, CDR1 MNHNY and CDR2 SVGAGI (reference sequence). This CDR3 has 15 residues. V shed 7 bases and J 8 bases; nucleotides not matched to a gene: 12. The researchers isolated CD4+ and CD8+ T cells from PBMCs by sorting. Extraction and reverse transcription of RNA yielded cDNA as the sequencing template. The repertoire was sequenced with immunoSEQ multiplex PCR; TCRdb's copy has only in-frame clones and lacks some. The repertoire holds about 180,000 clones, over 55% seen once, with 1.5% to 2% in the top ten. The chain carries TRBV6-6 and TRBJ1-4; 8 bases match TRBD1. Sequenced here: CD4+ T cells sorted from blood, sampled at week 0. The receptor was isolated from a human donor with alopecia areata. DNA of the CDR3: TGTGCCAGCACTAAACTAGACAGGGGAAAAGAAAAACTGTTTTTT. It codes for CASTKLDRGKEKLFF.